These T cell receptor beta chains were read from a single sample in a study of blood T cells in healthy people across ages. In TCRdb, the 5' RACE reads were re-called with MiXCR into one record per CDR3 protein. The sample has hundreds of thousands of distinct CDR3 sequences; around 28% are singletons. The sample consisted of blood. The receptor source for this set is a woman of 80 years or more in good health. The CDR3 runs from the conserved cysteine through the conserved F or W. The D gene is left open where the match is weak. Clone size is given for some rows only: seen once, a few or many times, or a class if the clone is expanded.

len: 15
abundance: NA
v_gene: TRBV2
d_gene: NA
j_gene: TRBJ1-1
CDR3nt: TGTGCCAGCAACCCGGGACCGGGGGTTTGGACTGAAGCTTTCTTT
CDR3aa: CASNPGPGVWTEAFF

len: 21
abundance: many
v_gene: TRBV6-2/TRBV6-3
d_gene: TRBD1
j_gene: TRBJ2-6
CDR3nt: TGTGCCAGCAGTTACTCTGCCGGGACAGGGTTCCTAGGTCCTGGGGCCAACGTCCTGACTTTC
CDR3aa: CASSYSAGTGFLGPGANVLTF

len: 14
abundance: many
v_gene: TRBV3-1
d_gene: TRBD1
j_gene: TRBJ2-3
CDR3nt: TGTGCCAGCAGCACGCGGACAGGGAGGGATACGCAGTATTTT
CDR3aa: CASSTRTGRDTQYF

len: 16
abundance: many
v_gene: TRBV7-2
d_gene: TRBD1
j_gene: TRBJ2-1
CDR3nt: TGTGCCAGCAGCACCGGGGACAGGGGAGAGTACAATGAGCAGTTCTTC
CDR3aa: CASSTGDRGEYNEQFF

len: 14
abundance: NA
v_gene: TRBV29-1
d_gene: TRBD2
j_gene: TRBJ2-1
CDR3nt: TGCAGCGTGGAGGAGGGCGGACTAGCGAGCGAGCAGTTCTTC
CDR3aa: CSVEEGGLASEQFF

len: 16
abundance: NA
v_gene: TRBV7-9
d_gene: TRBD2
j_gene: TRBJ2-2
CDR3nt: TGTGCCAGCAGCTTAGCTGCGGGGGCGAACACCGGGGAGCTGTTTTTT
CDR3aa: CASSLAAGANTGELFF

len: 17
abundance: NA
v_gene: TRBV21-1
d_gene: NA
j_gene: TRBJ2-1
CDR3nt: TGTGCCAGCAGCCACGACGCCGGGACTAGCGTCCGCAATGAGCAGTTCTTC
CDR3aa: CASSHDAGTSVRNEQFF

len: 15
abundance: many
v_gene: TRBV5-1
d_gene: TRBD1
j_gene: TRBJ1-2
CDR3nt: TGCGCCAGCAGCTCACAACAGGGGAAGGCCTATGGCTACACCTTC
CDR3aa: CASSSQQGKAYGYTF

len: 16
abundance: NA
v_gene: TRBV5-6
d_gene: TRBD1
j_gene: TRBJ2-3
CDR3nt: TGTGCCAGCAGCACCTACAGGGGTGCTAGCACAGATACGCAGTATTTT
CDR3aa: CASSTYRGASTDTQYF

len: 15
abundance: many
v_gene: TRBV7-2
d_gene: NA
j_gene: TRBJ2-5
CDR3nt: TGTGCCAGCAGTCTCCTTTTGACAAACCAAGAGACCCAGTACTTC
CDR3aa: CASSLLLTNQETQYF

len: 15
abundance: NA
v_gene: TRBV18
d_gene: TRBD1
j_gene: TRBJ1-2
CDR3nt: TGTGCCAGCCGACCCTTACAACAGGGGAACTATGGCTACACCTTC
CDR3aa: CASRPLQQGNYGYTF

len: 15
abundance: many
v_gene: TRBV4-3
d_gene: TRBD2
j_gene: TRBJ2-1
CDR3nt: TGCGCCAGCAGCCAAGAACTAGCGGCCAACAATGAGCAGTTCTTC
CDR3aa: CASSQELAANNEQFF

len: 13
abundance: many
v_gene: TRBV5-1
d_gene: NA
j_gene: TRBJ2-7
CDR3nt: TGCGCCAGCAGCCCCGATAGTATCTACGAGCAGTACTTC
CDR3aa: CASSPDSIYEQYF

len: 16
abundance: few
v_gene: TRBV5-1
d_gene: TRBD1
j_gene: TRBJ1-3
CDR3nt: TGCGCCAGCAGCACCGGGACAGCCTACTCTGGAAACACCATATATTTT
CDR3aa: CASSTGTAYSGNTIYF

len: 14
abundance: many
v_gene: TRBV12-3/TRBV12-4
d_gene: NA
j_gene: TRBJ2-3
CDR3nt: TGTGCCAGCAGGGGGAACGGTGGTCCAGATACGCAGTATTTT
CDR3aa: CASRGNGGPDTQYF

len: 13
abundance: few
v_gene: TRBV27
d_gene: NA
j_gene: TRBJ1-6
CDR3nt: TGTGCCAGCAGGTGGACGGAAGATTCACCCCTCCACTTT
CDR3aa: CASRWTEDSPLHF

len: 20
abundance: many
v_gene: TRBV7-2
d_gene: NA
j_gene: TRBJ2-1
CDR3nt: TGTGCCAGCAGCTTAAAACAAGCCTTACACCCACGAATTTCGGACAATGAGCAGTTCTTC
CDR3aa: CASSLKQALHPRISDNEQFF

len: 13
abundance: many
v_gene: TRBV19
d_gene: NA
j_gene: TRBJ2-7
CDR3nt: TGTGCCAGTAGTATTAACAGGGAGGGCGAGCAGTACTTC
CDR3aa: CASSINREGEQYF

len: 15
abundance: many
v_gene: TRBV20-1
d_gene: TRBD2
j_gene: TRBJ2-1
CDR3nt: TGCAGTGCTAGAGATGCCAGCGGGGGGGCGGGTGAGCAGTTCTTC
CDR3aa: CSARDASGGAGEQFF

len: 17
abundance: NA
v_gene: TRBV11-2
d_gene: TRBD2
j_gene: TRBJ2-3
CDR3nt: TGTGCCAGCAGACTTACCGGGACTAGCGGGGAAAGAGATACGCAGTATTTT
CDR3aa: CASRLTGTSGERDTQYF

len: 16
abundance: few
v_gene: TRBV7-6
d_gene: TRBD1
j_gene: TRBJ2-1
CDR3nt: TGTGCCAGCAGCCCATCCCTGGACAGGGGGCTAAAGACCCAGTTCTTC
CDR3aa: CASSPSLDRGLKTQFF

len: 15
abundance: NA
v_gene: TRBV10-3
d_gene: TRBD2
j_gene: TRBJ2-1
CDR3nt: TGTGCCATCAGTGATCTGGCTAGCGGAAGCAATGAGCAGTTCTTC
CDR3aa: CAISDLASGSNEQFF

len: 18
abundance: many
v_gene: TRBV3-1
d_gene: TRBD1
j_gene: TRBJ1-6
CDR3nt: TGTGCCAGCAGCCAAGACCATCAGACAGGGTCGATCCGGTCACCCCTCCACTTT
CDR3aa: CASSQDHQTGSIRSPLHF

len: 14
abundance: few
v_gene: TRBV15
d_gene: TRBD1
j_gene: TRBJ1-6
CDR3nt: TGTGCCATAGGGGGCAGCCGGGCGAATTCACCCCTCCACTTT
CDR3aa: CAIGGSRANSPLHF

len: 16
abundance: many
v_gene: TRBV7-8
d_gene: NA
j_gene: TRBJ2-1
CDR3nt: TGTGCCAGCAGCTTAGTGGGGGGTCGCTCCTACAATGAGCAGTTCTTC
CDR3aa: CASSLVGGRSYNEQFF

len: 13
abundance: NA
v_gene: TRBV5-1
d_gene: NA
j_gene: TRBJ2-3
CDR3nt: TGCGCCAGCAGCTTCGAGGGAACAGATACGCAGTATTTT
CDR3aa: CASSFEGTDTQYF

len: 14
abundance: many
v_gene: TRBV7-2
d_gene: NA
j_gene: TRBJ2-5
CDR3nt: TGTGCCAGCAGCTTAGCGGGTAGGGCGGAGACCCAGTACTTC
CDR3aa: CASSLAGRAETQYF

len: 14
abundance: NA
v_gene: TRBV7-6
d_gene: NA
j_gene: TRBJ1-4
CDR3nt: TGTGCCAGCAGCCCGACAAGAACTAATGAAAAACTGTTTTTT
CDR3aa: CASSPTRTNEKLFF

len: 12
abundance: many
v_gene: TRBV20-1
d_gene: TRBD1
j_gene: TRBJ2-5
CDR3nt: TGCAGTGCAACAGGGACAGGGGAGACCCAGTACTTC
CDR3aa: CSATGTGETQYF

len: 14
abundance: NA
v_gene: TRBV7-9
d_gene: NA
j_gene: TRBJ2-6
CDR3nt: TGTGCCAGCAGCTTGGCAGACGGGGCCAGCGTCCTGACTTTC
CDR3aa: CASSLADGASVLTF

len: 16
abundance: many
v_gene: TRBV20-1
d_gene: TRBD1
j_gene: TRBJ1-2
CDR3nt: TGCAGTGCTAGTTCCGAGACAGGGGGTTTAAACTATGGCTACACCTTC
CDR3aa: CSASSETGGLNYGYTF

len: 16
abundance: many
v_gene: TRBV27
d_gene: NA
j_gene: TRBJ2-6
CDR3nt: TGTGCCAGCAGCTCCGCCGGGTTCTCTGGGGCCAACGTCCTGACTTTC
CDR3aa: CASSSAGFSGANVLTF

len: 17
abundance: many
v_gene: TRBV7-8
d_gene: NA
j_gene: TRBJ2-5
CDR3nt: TGTGCCAGCAGCTTGACACCCAGGGGGGGGGTGCAAGAGACCCAGTACTTC
CDR3aa: CASSLTPRGGVQETQYF

len: 14
abundance: NA
v_gene: TRBV10-2
d_gene: TRBD2
j_gene: TRBJ2-3
CDR3nt: TGCGCCAGCCGGACTAGCGAACCCACAGATACGCAGTATTTT
CDR3aa: CASRTSEPTDTQYF

len: 17
abundance: NA
v_gene: TRBV7-2
d_gene: TRBD1
j_gene: TRBJ2-6
CDR3nt: TGTGCCAGCAGCCTGGGACAGGGGTTCTCTGGGGCCAACGTCCTGACTTTC
CDR3aa: CASSLGQGFSGANVLTF

len: 16
abundance: few
v_gene: TRBV15
d_gene: NA
j_gene: TRBJ1-6
CDR3nt: TGTGCCACCAGCAGAGATACGGGATACTATAATTCACCCCTCCACTTT
CDR3aa: CATSRDTGYYNSPLHF

len: 16
abundance: few
v_gene: TRBV27
d_gene: NA
j_gene: TRBJ2-2
CDR3nt: TGTGCCAGCAGTCCCCGCCGGACAGCCGTCACCGGGGAGCTGTTTTTT
CDR3aa: CASSPRRTAVTGELFF

len: 16
abundance: NA
v_gene: TRBV7-9
d_gene: NA
j_gene: TRBJ2-1
CDR3nt: TGTGCCAGCAGCCTAAGGGATCGGAACTCCTACAATGAGCAGTTCTTC
CDR3aa: CASSLRDRNSYNEQFF

len: 16
abundance: NA
v_gene: TRBV11-2
d_gene: TRBD2
j_gene: TRBJ2-5
CDR3nt: TGTGCCAGCAGCTTCAGACTAGCGGGGGCCCAAGAGACCCAGTACTTC
CDR3aa: CASSFRLAGAQETQYF

len: 15
abundance: NA
v_gene: TRBV20-1
d_gene: TRBD2
j_gene: TRBJ2-1
CDR3nt: TGCAGTGCTAGAGAGGGAAGCGGGGGGTTCAATGAGCAGTTCTTC
CDR3aa: CSAREGSGGFNEQFF

len: 13
abundance: NA
v_gene: TRBV9
d_gene: NA
j_gene: TRBJ2-1
CDR3nt: TGTACCAGCAGCGTAGAGACCCTGGGGGAGCAGTTCTTC
CDR3aa: CTSSVETLGEQFF

len: 15
abundance: many
v_gene: TRBV9
d_gene: NA
j_gene: TRBJ2-3
CDR3nt: TGTGCCAGCAGCGTAACACGTAGCGGTACAGATACGCAGTATTTT
CDR3aa: CASSVTRSGTDTQYF

len: 16
abundance: NA
v_gene: TRBV18
d_gene: TRBD2
j_gene: TRBJ2-1
CDR3nt: TGTGCCAGCTCACCGGCTAGCGGCGACACATACAATGAGCAGTTCTTC
CDR3aa: CASSPASGDTYNEQFF

len: 19
abundance: many
v_gene: TRBV4-3
d_gene: NA
j_gene: TRBJ2-6
CDR3nt: TGCGCCAGCAGCCAATCCCTTCAGGGGCCCAGCTCTGGGGCCAACGTCCTGACTTTC
CDR3aa: CASSQSLQGPSSGANVLTF

len: 18
abundance: many
v_gene: TRBV6-1
d_gene: TRBD1
j_gene: TRBJ2-1
CDR3nt: TGTGCCAGCAGTGAAGGCCTCGGGACAGGGAAGGAGTACAATGAGCAGTTCTTC
CDR3aa: CASSEGLGTGKEYNEQFF

len: 15
abundance: many
v_gene: TRBV20-1
d_gene: NA
j_gene: TRBJ2-7
CDR3nt: TGCAGTGCTAGAGAACACCTGATGGGGGTTGGCGAGCAGTACTTC
CDR3aa: CSAREHLMGVGEQYF

len: 13
abundance: many
v_gene: TRBV6-5
d_gene: NA
j_gene: TRBJ1-2
CDR3nt: TGTGCCAGCAGTTACTCTGGGGACTATGGCTACACCTTC
CDR3aa: CASSYSGDYGYTF

len: 11
abundance: many
v_gene: TRBV28
d_gene: NA
j_gene: TRBJ2-7
CDR3nt: TGTGCCAGCAGTTCCCGTCCCGAGCAGTACTTC
CDR3aa: CASSSRPEQYF

len: 14
abundance: many
v_gene: TRBV20-1
d_gene: TRBD1
j_gene: TRBJ2-1
CDR3nt: TGCAGTGCCCTCGGACAGGGTTCATACAATGAGCAGTTCTTC
CDR3aa: CSALGQGSYNEQFF

len: 12
abundance: NA
v_gene: TRBV7-9
d_gene: NA
j_gene: TRBJ1-2
CDR3nt: TGTGCCAGCAGCTTAATGGACTCCGGCTACACCTTC
CDR3aa: CASSLMDSGYTF

len: 16
abundance: few
v_gene: TRBV7-8
d_gene: NA
j_gene: TRBJ2-1
CDR3nt: TGTGCCAGCAGCGGAGAAGAGACTAGTCGATACAATGAGCAGTTCTTC
CDR3aa: CASSGEETSRYNEQFF

len: 14
abundance: NA
v_gene: TRBV20-1
d_gene: TRBD1
j_gene: TRBJ1-2
CDR3nt: TGCAGTGCTCTTCCTCAGGGGGACCTCTATGGCTACACCTTC
CDR3aa: CSALPQGDLYGYTF

len: 15
abundance: NA
v_gene: TRBV20-1
d_gene: TRBD1
j_gene: TRBJ2-7
CDR3nt: TGCAGTGCTAGAAGCCGGGACAGGGGTTTAGGCGAGCAGTACTTC
CDR3aa: CSARSRDRGLGEQYF

len: 14
abundance: many
v_gene: TRBV7-9
d_gene: NA
j_gene: TRBJ2-5
CDR3nt: TGTGCCAGCAGCTTAACAAGGACAGAAGAGACCCAGTACTTC
CDR3aa: CASSLTRTEETQYF